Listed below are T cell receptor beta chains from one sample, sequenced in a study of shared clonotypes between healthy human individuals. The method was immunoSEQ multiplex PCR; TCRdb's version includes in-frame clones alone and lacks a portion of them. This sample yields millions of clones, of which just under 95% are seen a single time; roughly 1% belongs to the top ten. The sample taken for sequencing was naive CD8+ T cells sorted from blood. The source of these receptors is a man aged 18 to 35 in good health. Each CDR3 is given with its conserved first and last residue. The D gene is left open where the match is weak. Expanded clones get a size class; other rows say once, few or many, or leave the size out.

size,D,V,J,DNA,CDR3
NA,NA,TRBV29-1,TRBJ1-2,TGCAGCGTTGAACAAGGGACAACGTATGGCTACACCTTC,CSVEQGTTYGYTF
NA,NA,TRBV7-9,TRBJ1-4,TGTGCCAGCAGCGGGGACAATGAAAAACTGTTTTTT,CASSGDNEKLFF
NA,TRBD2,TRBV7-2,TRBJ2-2,TGTGCCAGCAGCTATTTAGCGGGAGGCAACACCGGGGAGCTGTTTTTT,CASSYLAGGNTGELFF
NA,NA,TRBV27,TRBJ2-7,TGTGCCAGCAGCCCTACGGGACCCGGGAACGAGCAGTACTTC,CASSPTGPGNEQYF
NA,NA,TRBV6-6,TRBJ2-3,TGTGCCAGCAGTTACTCGATCAGCGGGAGCACAGATACGCAGTATTTT,CASSYSISGSTDTQYF
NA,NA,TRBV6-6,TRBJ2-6,TGTGCCAGTAAGGACATAGGAGAGGCCAACGTCCTGACTTTC,CASKDIGEANVLTF
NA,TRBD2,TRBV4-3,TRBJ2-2,TGCGCCAGCAGCCAATACCCGACTAGCGGGAGGGGCGCCGGGGAGCTGTTTTTT,CASSQYPTSGRGAGELFF
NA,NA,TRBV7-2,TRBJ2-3,TGTGCCAGCAGCTTGAGGGCTGGCACAGATACGCAGTATTTT,CASSLRAGTDTQYF
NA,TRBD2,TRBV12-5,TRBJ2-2,TGTGCTAGTGGCCCTGGGACTAGCGGGAGGAACACCGGGGAGCTGTTTTTT,CASGPGTSGRNTGELFF
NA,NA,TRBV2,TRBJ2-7,TGTGCCAGCAGTTCTTCACTCCGGGCAACGGGCTCCTACGAGCAGTACTTC,CASSSSLRATGSYEQYF
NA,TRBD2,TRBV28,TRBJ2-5,TGTGCCAGCAGTTTATACCTAGGGCGGGGGGCTGACCAAGAGACCCAGTACTTC,CASSLYLGRGADQETQYF
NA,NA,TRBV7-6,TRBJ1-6,TGTGCCAGCAGCTTGGACGACGGGAGGTACCACTTT,CASSLDDGRYHF
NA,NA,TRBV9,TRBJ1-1,TGTGCCAGCAGCGACGCGGCGGGGGACACTGAAGCTTTCTTT,CASSDAAGDTEAFF
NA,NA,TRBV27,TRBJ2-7,TGTGCCAGCAGTTTGCGCGGGGAATACGAGCAGTACTTC,CASSLRGEYEQYF
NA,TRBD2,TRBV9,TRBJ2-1,TGTGCCAGCAGCGCAGATTTAGCGGGGTTTTACAATGAGCAGTTCTTC,CASSADLAGFYNEQFF
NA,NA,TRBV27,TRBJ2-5,TGTGCCAGCAGTTCGGGTTCCCACCAAGAGACCCAGTACTTC,CASSSGSHQETQYF
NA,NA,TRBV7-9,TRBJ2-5,TGTGCCAGCAGCCCGGCGGGGACCGGGCGAGAGACCCAGTACTTC,CASSPAGTGRETQYF
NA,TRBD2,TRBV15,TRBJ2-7,TGTGCCACCAGCAGAGATCGGCAACTAGCGGGGGGACCATATTCCTACGAGCAGTACTTC,CATSRDRQLAGGPYSYEQYF
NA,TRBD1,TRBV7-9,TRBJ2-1,TGTGCCAGCAGCAACCGGGACAGGGCTTACAATGAGCAGTTCTTC,CASSNRDRAYNEQFF
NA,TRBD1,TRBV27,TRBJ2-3,TGTGCCAGCAGTTTGGGGACAGGGTCGAGCACAGATACGCAGTATTTT,CASSLGTGSSTDTQYF
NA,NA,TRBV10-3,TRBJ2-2,TGTGCCATCAGTGAGGGGTCCTATGGCGGGGAGCTGTTTTTT,CAISEGSYGGELFF
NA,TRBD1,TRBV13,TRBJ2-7,TGTGCCAGCAGCCCTGGGGGACAGGGGTCTCTCGAGCAGTACTTC,CASSPGGQGSLEQYF
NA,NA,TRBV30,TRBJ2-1,TGTGCCTGGAGTATGGTTAGCGGAGCTTACAATGAGCAGTTCTTC,CAWSMVSGAYNEQFF
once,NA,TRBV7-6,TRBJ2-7,TGTGCCAGCAGCCTAGGGGACATTTCCTACGAGCAGTACTTC,CASSLGDISYEQYF
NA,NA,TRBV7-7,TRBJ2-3,TGTGCTAGCAGCTTTGGAGGTCTCGCAGCTACGCAGTATTTT,CASSFGGLAATQYF
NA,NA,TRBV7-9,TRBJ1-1,TGTGCCAGCAGCTTAGGGGCGGGGGTAGCTTTCTTT,CASSLGAGVAFF
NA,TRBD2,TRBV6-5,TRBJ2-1,TGTGCCAGCAGTTACTCGAATGGGGGAGGGGAGCAGTTCTTC,CASSYSNGGGEQFF
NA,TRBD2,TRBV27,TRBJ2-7,TGTGCCAGCAGCCCTGGGCCAGGTAGCGGGAGTTCCTACGAGCAGTACTTC,CASSPGPGSGSSYEQYF
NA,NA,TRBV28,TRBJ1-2,TGTGCCAGCAGTCCCCCGGCATATAACTATGGCTACACCTTC,CASSPPAYNYGYTF
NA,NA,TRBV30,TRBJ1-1,TGTGCCTGGAGTGTAGGAGGCACTGAAGCTTTCTTT,CAWSVGGTEAFF
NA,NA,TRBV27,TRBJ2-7,TGTGCCAGCAGTTTGCCCGGGACTTACGGGCCTACGGAGCAGTACTTC,CASSLPGTYGPTEQYF
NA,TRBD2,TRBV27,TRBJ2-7,TGTGCCAGCAGTTCTCAAGGGACTACCCCAACCTACGAGCAGTACTTC,CASSSQGTTPTYEQYF
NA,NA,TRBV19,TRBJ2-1,TGTGCCAGTCACGGGCGCGCGGGATACAATGAGCAGTTCTTC,CASHGRAGYNEQFF
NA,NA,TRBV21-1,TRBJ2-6,TGTGCCAGCAACCAAGGACAGGACCACTCTGGGGCCAACGTCCTGACTTTC,CASNQGQDHSGANVLTF
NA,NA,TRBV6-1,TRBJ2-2,TGTGCCAGCAGTGGAGGGGTTACCGGGGAGCTGTTTTTT,CASSGGVTGELFF
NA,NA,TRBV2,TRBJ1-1,TGTGCCAGCAGGGAGAGACTGAACACTGAAGCTTTCTTT,CASRERLNTEAFF
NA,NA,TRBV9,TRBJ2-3,TGTGCCAGCAGCGCGACTCGGGTGGGAGATACGCAGTATTTT,CASSATRVGDTQYF
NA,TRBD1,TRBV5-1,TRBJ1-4,TGCGCCAGCAGCTCGCTAGGACAGGGGAGTGAAAAACTGTTTTTT,CASSSLGQGSEKLFF
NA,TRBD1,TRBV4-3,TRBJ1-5,TGCGCCAGCAGCCCTGGACAGGTTAGCAATCAGCCCCAGCATTTT,CASSPGQVSNQPQHF
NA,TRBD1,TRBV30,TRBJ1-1,TGTGCCTGGGAGGAAACAGGGGGTGACACTGAAGCTTTCTTT,CAWEETGGDTEAFF
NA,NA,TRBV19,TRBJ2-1,TGTGCCAGTAGTATGGGTACGGGATCCTACAATGAGCAGTTCTTC,CASSMGTGSYNEQFF
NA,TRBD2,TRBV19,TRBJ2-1,TGTGCCAGTAGTATAATGCGACTAGCGGGAGGGGATGAGCAGTTCTTC,CASSIMRLAGGDEQFF
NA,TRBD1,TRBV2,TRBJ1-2,TGTGCCAGCGGTGTGGACAGGACTAACTATGGCTACACCTTC,CASGVDRTNYGYTF
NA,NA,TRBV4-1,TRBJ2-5,TGCGCCAGCAGCAAGGGGCGGGACACGGGACAGCAAGAGACCCAGTACTTC,CASSKGRDTGQQETQYF
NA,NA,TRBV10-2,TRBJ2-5,TGCGCCAGCAGTGAACTGATCGAGACCCAGTACTTC,CASSELIETQYF
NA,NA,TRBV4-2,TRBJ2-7,TGTGCCAGCAGCCAAGCCTCTGGGGCCTCCTACGAGCAGTACTTC,CASSQASGASYEQYF
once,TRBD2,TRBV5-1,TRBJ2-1,TGCGCCAGCACCGTTCCGGGACTAGCGAGAAATGAGCAGTTCTTC,CASTVPGLARNEQFF
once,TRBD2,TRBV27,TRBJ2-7,TGTGCCAGCACCACGGGAGGGGCCTTCAACGAGCAGTACTTC,CASTTGGAFNEQYF
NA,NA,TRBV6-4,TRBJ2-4,TGTGCCAGCAACCAGAAGGGACAAGCCAAAAACATTCAGTACTTC,CASNQKGQAKNIQYF
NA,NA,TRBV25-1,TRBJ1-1,TGTGCCAGCAGTGAGCTGGCGGGGAGGAACACTGAAGCTTTCTTT,CASSELAGRNTEAFF
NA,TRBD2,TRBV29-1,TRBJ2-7,TGCAGCGTACAAGGGACTAGCGGGAGTTACGAGCAGTACTTC,CSVQGTSGSYEQYF
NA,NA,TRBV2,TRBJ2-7,TGTGCCAGCAGCGTGTACCGAGGCCTCGGGGAGCAGTACTTC,CASSVYRGLGEQYF
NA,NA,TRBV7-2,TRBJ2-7,TGTGCCAGCAGCTTAGAGCGGGCCTACGAGCAGTACTTC,CASSLERAYEQYF